This TCR beta chain was observed in a study of blood T cell repertoires in COVID-19. As for the study in general: Acute-phase and convalescent COVID-19 samples originated in the United States, Italy and Spain. T cells, B-cell-depleted T cells, or PBMCs provided the cDNA or gDNA that served as material.

In the authors' methods: By means of reference gene primer amplification, nucleated cell counts were estimated. Some clones are missing from TCRdb's copy, which holds only in-frame ones; the method was immunoSEQ multiplex PCR. V, J and clone size derive from that table, while D and trimming were established from the DNA sequence. Of approximately 18,000 clones in the sample, 81% are singletons; the top ten hold about 8.1%. CDR1 is SNHLY and CDR2 is FYNNEI in the germline V gene. The CDR3 spans 14 residues. V was pared by 6 bases and J by 5 bases, with 14 bases between. This TCR came from a man in his sixties with acute or convalescent COVID-19. The sample comprised peripheral blood. The chain couples TRBV2 to TRBJ1-5; D not resolved. The CDR3 reads CASSLEEGYQPQHF. The CDR3 region has the DNA TGTGCCAGCAGCTTGGAGGAAGGATATCAGCCCCAGCATTTT.